This TCR beta chain was documented in a study of blood T cell repertoires in COVID-19 (dated by TCRdb to 2019 to 2021). Concerning the study at large: Samples covering the acute and convalescent phases of COVID-19 were provided by collaborators in the United States, Italy and Spain. The prospective study material was composed of cDNA or gDNA derived from T cells, B-cell-depleted T cells, or PBMCs. Deeply sampled blood TCRbeta repertoires from subjects exposed to, actively infected with, or recovered from COVID-19 were included in the dataset. The repertoires were released in a freely available public database intended as a resource for research on the immune response to SARS-CoV-2. Samples were obtained from the ongoing ImmuneRACE study (first 160 participants) and from over 1,000 subjects provided by 6 global collaborators. Nearly every sample came with metadata listing a de-identified subject ID, COVID-19 status, age in years and sex. Where available, HLA class I and class II types were taken from metadata supplied by the sample provider and were not determined by assay-based typing. Findings and caveats that apply to the study as a whole: The amount of clinical and demographic metadata varied by source and participant and was provided uncurated.

Concerning this clone: It has no known antigen specificity. A much larger clone is a single base away; this may be a read error. The same CDR3 also results from other DNA sequences found in this sample.

TCRbeta CDR3 regions were amplified from genomic DNA using the immunoSEQ Assay, a bias-controlled multiplex PCR. Per the source publication's procedure: The number of nucleated cells in each sample was estimated by amplification of reference gene primers within the assay. Sequence reads were collapsed and filtered to measure the absolute abundance of every unique TCRbeta CDR3 rearrangement. For each sample, productive Simpson clonality was calculated by taking the square root of Simpson's diversity index across productive rearrangements. In TCRdb, the immuneACCESS table is reduced to in-frame sequences with V and J assigned. These tables do not hold every clone; where another copy was compared, an unresolved V gene accounts for under half, and the others remain unexplained. V and J calls and clone size are given by that table; D and trimming were obtained from the DNA. The sample data list 120,000 to 150,000 clones, and roughly 84% of these were observed just once. Less than 9% of the sample belongs to the ten largest clones.

One collaborating source in Seattle enrolled patients during active infection and followed them longitudinally through the course of disease. Collaborating institutions collected whole blood in K2EDTA tubes following their own protocols. For TCRbeta analysis, collaborators shipped samples as frozen whole blood, isolated PBMCs, or DNA extracted from either of those sample types. From the germline V gene, CDR1 is SNHLY and CDR2 is FYNNEI. V is clipped by 2 bases and J by 1 base, and the sequence between their germline boundaries is 5 bases long. Inclusive of the bounding cysteine and phenylalanine, the CDR3 is 13 residues long. The CDR3 DNA has 39 bases and is translated from base 1.

The receptor's source is a man in his thirties or forties with COVID-19, enrolled during active disease. The sequence joins TRBV2 to TRBJ1-1, with a tentative D gene TRBD1 over 5 matching bases. The sample was peripheral blood. This receptor has the CDR3 CASSEQGNTEAFF. The nucleotide sequence is TGTGCCAGCAGTGAACAGGGGAACACTGAAGCTTTCTTT.